The present entry profiles one TCR beta chain with its context. Its antigen is unknown. These data are taken from a study of Tregs in tolerant kidney transplant recipients. At the level of the study: Related graft donors supplied nonmyeloablative bone marrow transplants, and mixed chimerism was transient.

Recipient PBMCs carried a CFSE label and met irradiated graft donor PBMCs for about six days before FACS sorting. Germline CDR1 GTSNPN, CDR2 SVGIG (reference sequence). The CDR3 covers 14 residues. The V and J ends lost 2 bases and 7 bases, in that order; junction bases with no gene match: 5. TCRdb's copy holds only in-frame clones and misses some; the assay was immunoSEQ multiplex PCR. The sample includes several thousand clones, about a third of them seen just once. Whole-study results and caveats: Few patients were studied, so findings need validation in larger groups. This study did not directly address biological reproducibility. Antigen-driven expansion was suggested because donor-specific Tregs expanded more than all Tregs in tolerant patients.

This TCR was sampled from a human patient who received a combined kidney and bone marrow transplant. The sample in question was CD8+ T cells from blood cultured with allogeneic cells, obtained before the transplant. The chain links TRBV30 to TRBJ1-1, with 12 nucleotides matching TRBD1. In DNA, the CDR3 is TGTGCCTGGAGTCGGGGACAGGGGGCGCGTGAAGCTTTCTTT. Encoded protein: CAWSRGQGAREAFF.